Listed below are T cell receptor beta chains from one sample, sequenced in a study of blood T cell repertoires in COVID-19. Sequencing used immunoSEQ multiplex PCR; TCRdb keeps in-frame clones, though not all of them. This table holds 150,000 or so clones, about 79% found once. The source material was peripheral blood. The receptors come from a woman aged 60-75 years with acute or convalescent COVID-19. Both conserved end residues are part of each CDR3. The order of the fields is V gene, clone size, D gene, J gene, CDR3 DNA, CDR3 protein. D genes are given only for firm matches. Only some rows state a clone size, as once, few, many or a class for expanded clones.

TRBV27	-	TRBD1	TRBJ1-2	TGTGCCAGCAGGATGGACAGGGTAGACTATGGCTACACCTTC	CASRMDRVDYGYTF
TRBV18	-	-	TRBJ1-3	TGTGCCAGCTCACGGCAGGAAAGCTCTGGAAACACCATATATTTT	CASSRQESSGNTIYF
TRBV27	few	-	TRBJ1-2	TGTGCCAGCAGTTTTATCGGGGGATCCTATGGCTACACCTTC	CASSFIGGSYGYTF
TRBV29-1	-	TRBD1	TRBJ2-7	TGCAGCGTTGAGACAGGGGTTGGAGAGCAGTACTTC	CSVETGVGEQYF
TRBV30	-	TRBD2	TRBJ2-5	TGTGCCTGGAGTGATGGACTAGCGGGGGGCTCTCGAGATCGGACCCAGTACTTC	CAWSDGLAGGSRDRTQYF
TRBV15	-	-	TRBJ2-1	TGTGCCACCAGCAGAGAGGGAGGCTCCTACAATGAGCAGTTCTTC	CATSREGGSYNEQFF
TRBV9	-	-	TRBJ1-1	TGTGCCAGCAGCGTAGGGGGGGGCTGGAGCACTGAAGCTTTCTTT	CASSVGGGWSTEAFF
TRBV6-5	once	TRBD1	TRBJ1-2	TGTGCCAGCAGTCGGCCGGGACAGGTGGCATATGGCTACACCTTC	CASSRPGQVAYGYTF
TRBV6-5	-	-	TRBJ2-2	TGTGCCAGCAGTTCATTTCAGGCGAACACCGGGGAGCTGTTTTTT	CASSSFQANTGELFF
TRBV3-1/TRBV3-2	-	-	TRBJ1-1	TGTGCCAGCAGCCAAGGGGCAGGGAACACTGAAGCTTTCTTT	CASSQGAGNTEAFF
TRBV2	-	-	TRBJ2-1	TGTGCCAGCAGGCTAGGACTGGCCAACTCCTACAATGAGCAGTTCTTC	CASRLGLANSYNEQFF
TRBV3-1/TRBV3-2	once	-	TRBJ1-1	TGTGCCAGCAGCCACGACAATTCTTATAGGGCTTTCTTT	CASSHDNSYRAFF
TRBV2	-	TRBD1	TRBJ1-1	TGTGCCAGCCTAACCGGGACAGAGAACACTGAAGCTTTCTTT	CASLTGTENTEAFF
TRBV5-1	-	TRBD1	TRBJ1-1	TGCGCCAGCAGCCCAGGGACAGGGACCGAAGCTTTCTTT	CASSPGTGTEAFF
TRBV5-6	once	-	TRBJ1-1	TGTGCCAGCAGCTTGGTAGAGGGTACTGAAGCTTTCTTT	CASSLVEGTEAFF
TRBV10-1	-	-	TRBJ1-4	TGCGCCAGCAGTGACGGGTTAAATGAAAAACTGTTTTTT	CASSDGLNEKLFF
TRBV6-6	few	-	TRBJ2-6	TGTGCCAGCAGTTACGGCACCTCGGGGGCCAACGTCCTGACTTTC	CASSYGTSGANVLTF
TRBV30	-	-	TRBJ1-6	TGTGCCTGGAGTCCTTCCGGGACTTATAATTCACCCCTCCACTTT	CAWSPSGTYNSPLHF
TRBV7-3	-	-	TRBJ2-7	TGTGCCAGCAGCTTAAGGTACGGGCGGGACTACGAGCAGTACTTC	CASSLRYGRDYEQYF
TRBV29-1	-	TRBD1	TRBJ1-5	TGCAGCGTGGCGGGACAGAATCAGCCCCAGCATTTT	CSVAGQNQPQHF
TRBV6-5	-	TRBD1	TRBJ1-3	TGTGCCAGCAGTTCACAGGGGCTCTCTGGAAACACCATATATTTT	CASSSQGLSGNTIYF
TRBV7-8	-	TRBD1	TRBJ1-5	TGTGCCAGCAGCTTAGAGGGACAGGGGTTCAGCAATCAGCCCCAGCATTTT	CASSLEGQGFSNQPQHF
TRBV2	few	-	TRBJ2-7	TGTGCCAGATCAGGGGTACAGCACGAGCAGTACTTC	CARSGVQHEQYF
TRBV11-2	-	TRBD1	TRBJ2-5	TGTGCCAGCAGTTTACAGGGGGCGAAAGAGACCCAGTACTTC	CASSLQGAKETQYF
TRBV6-5	once	TRBD1	TRBJ1-6	TGTGCCAGCAGCAGGGACAGGGTGAATTCACCCCTCCACTTT	CASSRDRVNSPLHF
TRBV5-6	-	TRBD2	TRBJ2-3	TGTGCCAGCAGCAACGGACTAGCCACAGATACGCAGTATTTT	CASSNGLATDTQYF
TRBV7-2	-	TRBD1	TRBJ2-1	TGTGCCAGCAGCTTAGAAGGGGGCCGGAGGAACAATGAGCAGTTCTTC	CASSLEGGRRNNEQFF
TRBV30	-	-	TRBJ2-7	TGTGCCTGGAGCTTTGCGGGGGCTTTAACCTACGAGCAGTACTTC	CAWSFAGALTYEQYF
TRBV7-3	-	-	TRBJ1-1	TGTGCCAGCAGCTTACTGGGCGACACTGAAGCTTTCTTT	CASSLLGDTEAFF
TRBV7-3	once	TRBD1	TRBJ2-3	TGTGCCAGCAGCTTAGGAGGACAGGCACACACAGATACGCAGTATTTT	CASSLGGQAHTDTQYF
TRBV7-9	few	TRBD1	TRBJ2-1	TGTGCCGGACAGGGTGGGAGTAGCTCCTACAATGAGCAGTTCTTC	CAGQGGSSSYNEQFF
TRBV21-1	-	-	TRBJ2-3	TGTGCCAGCAGCAAGCGGGACACAGATACGCAGTATTTT	CASSKRDTDTQYF
TRBV27	-	-	TRBJ1-4	TGTGCCAGCAGTTTTCGGGGGGCAAGTGAAAAACTGTTTTTT	CASSFRGASEKLFF
TRBV30	-	TRBD1	TRBJ1-1	TGTGCCTGGACCGGTGCGCAGGGGGCCGGGAACACTGAAGCTTTCTTT	CAWTGAQGAGNTEAFF
TRBV5-1	-	TRBD1	TRBJ2-3	TGCGCCAGCAGCTTGGGACAGGGCTTCACAGATACGCAGTATTTT	CASSLGQGFTDTQYF
TRBV27	-	-	TRBJ2-3	TGTGCCAGCAGTTTATGGGGAGGCACAGATACGCAGTATTTT	CASSLWGGTDTQYF
TRBV6-6	-	TRBD1	TRBJ1-5	TGTGCCAGCAGTCAAGACAGGGGAAATCAGCCCCAGCATTTT	CASSQDRGNQPQHF
TRBV30	few	TRBD1	TRBJ1-3	TGTGCCTGGCAGGGGGCCGGAAACACCATATATTTT	CAWQGAGNTIYF
TRBV13	few	TRBD2	TRBJ2-3	TGTGCCAGCAGCTCCGCCGAGGGATCGGGACTAGCGGGGTTTAATACGCAGTATTTT	CASSSAEGSGLAGFNTQYF
TRBV6-5	few	-	TRBJ1-1	TGTGCCAGCCCCTCGGATTTGGGACTTAACACTGAAGCTTTCTTT	CASPSDLGLNTEAFF
TRBV29-1	-	-	TRBJ2-1	TGCAGCGCTGCCTTCAGGGGTACCCACAATGAGCAGTTCTTC	CSAAFRGTHNEQFF
TRBV27	-	TRBD1	TRBJ1-1	TGTGCCAGCACCCGGACAGGGCGGAACACTGAAGCTTTCTTT	CASTRTGRNTEAFF
TRBV5-1	-	TRBD2	TRBJ2-2	TGCGCCAGCAGCTTGGGTCTAGCGGGGCCCCGCGGTGGCGGGGAGCTGTTTTTT	CASSLGLAGPRGGGELFF
TRBV6-5	-	TRBD1	TRBJ1-1	TGTGCCAGCAGTCCGTACAGACAGGGGAACACTGAAGCTTTCTTT	CASSPYRQGNTEAFF
TRBV5-6	-	-	TRBJ1-3	TGTGCCAGCAGCTTGGGCCCAGACACAGACTCTGGAAACACCATATATTTT	CASSLGPDTDSGNTIYF
TRBV27	-	TRBD1	TRBJ2-7	TGTGCCAGCAGTTTGGTACCGGGACAGGGGAAATTCTACGAGCAGTACTTC	CASSLVPGQGKFYEQYF
TRBV30	-	-	TRBJ1-1	TGTGCCGTAAGGAGGGCCCAAGGGAACACTGAAGCTTTCTTT	CAVRRAQGNTEAFF
TRBV19	few	TRBD1	TRBJ1-1	TGTGCCAGTAGCGCCCTCCGGGACAGGGGTACTGAAGCTTTCTTT	CASSALRDRGTEAFF
TRBV18	-	TRBD1	TRBJ2-1	TGTGCCAGCTCGACTTGGGACAGGGGAGCGGTTGAGCAGTTCTTC	CASSTWDRGAVEQFF
TRBV11-2	-	TRBD2	TRBJ2-7	TGTGCCAGCAGCTCGGGACTAGCGGGGGGCGGGTCCGAGCAGTACTTC	CASSSGLAGGGSEQYF
TRBV29-1	-	TRBD2	TRBJ2-1	TGCAGCGTCGCCGGGACTAGCGGGCTCCGAAATGAGCAGTTCTTC	CSVAGTSGLRNEQFF
TRBV9	few	-	TRBJ1-2	TGTGCCAGCAGCTTCCAAGACAGCCTTGGCTACACCTTC	CASSFQDSLGYTF
TRBV19	-	TRBD1	TRBJ2-3	TGTGCCAGTAGCCCTCCGGGACAGGGGGCAGATACGCAGTATTTT	CASSPPGQGADTQYF